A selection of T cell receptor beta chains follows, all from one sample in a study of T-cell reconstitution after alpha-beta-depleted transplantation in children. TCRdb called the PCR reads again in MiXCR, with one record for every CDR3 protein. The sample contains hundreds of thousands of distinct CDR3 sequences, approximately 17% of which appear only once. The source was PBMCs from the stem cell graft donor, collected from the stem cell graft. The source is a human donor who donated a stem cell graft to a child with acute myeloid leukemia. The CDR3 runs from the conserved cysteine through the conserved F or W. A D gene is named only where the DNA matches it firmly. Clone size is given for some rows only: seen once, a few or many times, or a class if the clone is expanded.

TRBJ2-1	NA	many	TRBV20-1	CSARVPSTRNLTMRQFF	TGCAGTGCTAGAGTTCCGTCTACTAGAAACCTTACAATGAGGCAGTTCTTC
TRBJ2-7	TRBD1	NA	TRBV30	CALGDSYEQYF	TGTGCCTTAGGGGACAGCTACGAGCAGTACTTC
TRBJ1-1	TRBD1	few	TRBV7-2	CASSPNRGRGRNTEAFF	TGTGCCAGCAGCCCAAACAGGGGCCGAGGGAGGAACACTGAAGCTTTCTTT
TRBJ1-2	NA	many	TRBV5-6	CASSQGSSVLYGYTF	TGTGCCAGCAGCCAGGGGTCGAGTGTCCTCTATGGCTACACCTTC
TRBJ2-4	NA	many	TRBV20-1	CSSDKPQGNIQYF	TGCAGTTCGGATAAACCCCAAGGCAACATTCAGTACTTC
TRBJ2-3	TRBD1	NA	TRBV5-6	CASSPDRAATQYF	TGTGCCAGCAGCCCGGACAGGGCCGCTACGCAGTATTTT
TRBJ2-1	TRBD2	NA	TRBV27	CASRVLAGGVDEQFF	TGTGCCAGCAGGGTCTTAGCGGGGGGGGTCGATGAGCAGTTCTTC
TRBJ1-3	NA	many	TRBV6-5	CASSYSGAGNTIYF	TGTGCCAGCAGTTACTCGGGGGCTGGAAACACCATATATTTT
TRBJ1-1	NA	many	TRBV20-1	CSAPDPKGNTEAFF	TGCAGTGCCCCTGATCCCAAGGGGAACACTGAAGCTTTCTTT
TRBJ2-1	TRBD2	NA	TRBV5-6	CASSLKVTSGYNEQFF	TGTGCCAGCAGCTTGAAAGTGACTAGCGGATACAATGAGCAGTTCTTC